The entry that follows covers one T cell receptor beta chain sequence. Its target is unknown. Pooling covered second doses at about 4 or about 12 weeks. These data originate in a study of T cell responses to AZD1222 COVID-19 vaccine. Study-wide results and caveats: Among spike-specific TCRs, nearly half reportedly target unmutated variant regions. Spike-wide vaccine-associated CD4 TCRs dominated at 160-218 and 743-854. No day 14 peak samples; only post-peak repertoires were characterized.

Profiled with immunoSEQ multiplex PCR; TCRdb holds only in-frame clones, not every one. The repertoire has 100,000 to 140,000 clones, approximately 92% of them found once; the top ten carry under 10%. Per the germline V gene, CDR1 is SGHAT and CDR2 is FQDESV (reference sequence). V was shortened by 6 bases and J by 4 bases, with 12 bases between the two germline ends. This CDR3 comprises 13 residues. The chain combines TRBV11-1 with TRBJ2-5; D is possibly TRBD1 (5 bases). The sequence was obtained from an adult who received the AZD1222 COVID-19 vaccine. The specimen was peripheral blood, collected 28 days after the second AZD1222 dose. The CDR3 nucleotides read TGTGCCAGCAGACCCGTAGGGGTAGAGACCCAGTACTTC. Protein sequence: CASRPVGVETQYF.